This T cell receptor beta chain originates from a study of cytomegalovirus exposure and HLA in healthy donors (dated by TCRdb to the late 2010s). With respect to the entire study: According to an earlier analysis of 587 of the donors, some 180 million T cells yielded roughly 110 million unique TCR beta sequences and about 300 Gb of sequence data. The study was designed to test whether signatures of past pathogen exposure could be identified by cataloging public T cell receptors. Donor age, sex, ethnicity and CMV serostatus were collected together with the repertoire data. A few DR-DQ haplotypes were treated as single units for association and clustering because of strong linkage in the cohort. Using immunosequencing, the study profiled T cell repertoires from roughly 650 subjects and related those repertoires to cytomegalovirus serostatus. Among the roughly 400 genotyped donors, about 83% belonged to the genetic ancestry cluster associated with self-reported Caucasian donors. Every repertoire in the discovery cohort had been generated on one and the same sequencing platform. Genome-wide SNP genotypes for about 65% of the roughly 670 donors were used in a later genetic analysis, which treated that subset as a discovery cohort. Roughly 320 gigabases of sequencing data and approximately 91 million unique TCR sequences made up an early release that covered roughly 670 HLA-typed donors. To decide whether each TCR beta V gene segment behaved as functional or pseudogenic, an earlier analysis of 587 of the donors relied on high-throughput TCR beta sequencing. In addition to the first cohort of 500 to 850 subjects, a separate validation cohort of 130 or so different subjects was used. The study combined high-throughput TCR immunosequencing, statistical association of individual TCRs with disease status, and machine learning to predict cytomegalovirus infection status. Rather than drawing on any new phenotypic data, the later analysis identified candidate immune exposures from TCR beta sequences and the way those sequences occurred across donors. Typing coverage varied by locus: roughly 620-640 donors for A, B, C, DRB1 and DQB1; more than 500 for DQA1; around 570 for DPA1; approximately 470 for DPB1. Both class I and class II loci were covered by HLA typing, at four-digit resolution. A later analysis re-analyzed previously published TCR beta repertoires from 666 donors and added high-resolution HLA genotyping to study TCR occurrence patterns. Across 398 genotyped donors of the cohort, an average of 235,054 unique TCR beta nucleotide sequences per donor were sequenced, and around 19% of those sequences were non-productive. Overall results and qualifications from the work: An association between a missense DCLRE1C variant and V-gene and J-gene trimming of TCR beta chains was found in a later genetic analysis and replicated in an independent cohort. In an earlier analysis of some 550 of the donors, most TCR beta V segments were observed in productive rearrangements about 90% or about 30% of the time, broadly matching IMGT annotations. A further reported finding was that TCR beta sequences accurately predicted the HLA-A and HLA-B alleles for most subjects in the first cohort. The earlier analysis of some 560 of the donors excluded some 15 rarely observed V segments, including chromosome 9 orphons, because counts were too low. A later analysis found that most CMV-associated TCR beta chains appeared HLA-restricted, with HLA associations seemingly driven largely by CMV exposure. Most TCR sequences were seen in very few donors, while some public TCRs were found in many individuals. The only immune exposure information available for the cohort was CMV serostatus. Strong co-occurrence of HLA alleles, especially DR and DQ, made assigning TCR associations to individual alleles difficult. A total of 150 to 200 TCR beta chains were listed by the study as associated with cytomegalovirus. Cytomegalovirus status was reported to be diagnosed by the classifier with high specificity and sensitivity in both the original and validation cohorts. Only TCR beta chains were sequenced in this cohort, and the absence of alpha or paired-chain data limited detectable features. According to a later analysis, TCR association rates differed among HLA loci, with DRB1 alleles showing the most associated TCRs and HLA-C alleles showing the fewest. A cluster of highly shared sequence variants was judged likely to represent a technical artifact of the sequencing pipeline. In a later analysis, several top co-occurrence clusters were reported to appear linked to parvovirus B19, influenza, CMV and Epstein-Barr virus. The presence/absence analyses assumed that sequencing depth was roughly uniform across donors, and that assumption may not be true. A few of the identified cytomegalovirus-associated TCR beta chains were confirmed in vitro to be specific for cytomegalovirus antigens. According to a later genetic analysis, donors in an Asian-associated ancestry cluster had fewer N-insertions in productive TCRs than the approximately 690-donor mean. Because the 87-base-pair reads could not distinguish some IMGT-functional V segments, including TRBV6-2 and TRBV6-3, those segments were excluded. Because HLA typing was unavailable for some donors at each locus, only the typed subset was used in association tests. In a later analysis, HLA-associated TCR beta chains showed more clonal expansion and lower generation probabilities than non-associated chains that were equally common. The authors suggested that the approach could potentially be extended to other disease states and immunological phenotypes. Correlated functional status among segregating V segments might be attributable to linkage disequilibrium, but an unknown experimental factor could not be ruled out. At a false discovery rate of 0.05, a later analysis linked some 17,000 TCR beta sequences to specific HLA alleles.

In the case of this clone: Its antigen specificity is not known. The record has no base qualities; no much larger clone is one base away.

From a lookup of the germline V gene, CDR1 and CDR2 are ENHRY and SYGVKD. The CDR3 runs 14 residues from the cysteine to the phenylalanine. This entry keeps only the CDR3 DNA: 42 bases, framed from base 1. Relative to germline, V is missing 0 bases and J is missing 4 bases, with 0 bases of the junction outside any gene match. The cohort was made up of about 670 healthy bone marrow donors. Cohort members were all nominally healthy when sampled, although unrecorded immune exposures were likely present. The donor was CMV seronegative and belonged to the group of 352 seronegative cohort members. A peripheral blood sample was collected from each donor, and TCR beta sequencing was performed on peripheral blood mononuclear cells. The Qiagen DNeasy Blood Extraction Kit was used to extract genomic DNA from the blood cell samples. The library was generated by the immunoSEQ multiplex PCR assay. A mixture of 60 forward primers for TCR Vbeta segments and 13 reverse primers for TCR Jbeta segments was used in the multiplex PCR. Amplification of the CDR3 region of rearranged TCR beta genes was performed with a multiplex PCR assay on genomic DNA. On the Illumina HiSeq System, the amplified TCR beta libraries were sequenced as 87-base-pair reads. The authors' pipeline ran thus. A later analysis tallied around 82 million unique TCR beta chains across the 600 to 700 repertoires, and 10 million to 11 million of those chains were shared by two or more donors. Raw reads were error-corrected and collapsed into unique sequences with a nearest-neighbor algorithm that merged closely related sequences to remove PCR and sequencing errors. CDR3 sequences were aligned to IMGT reference sequences to assign V, D and J gene segments. For a sequence to be retained, a match of at least six nucleotides to both a V gene segment and a J gene segment was required. Rearrangements were classified as productive when the CDR3 lacked stop codons and remained in frame with V and J, and all other rearrangements were classified as non-productive. CDR3 was defined by IMGT convention, running from the second conserved V-encoded cysteine to the conserved J-encoded phenylalanine. The earlier analysis of about 570 of the donors excluded any sequence lacking an unambiguous match to a single V gene segment. An earlier analysis of 500 to 700 of the donors classified V segments as functional when productive rearrangements were above 56.7% and as segregating when the standard deviation between donors was above 5%. A statistical classification framework was built to diagnose cytomegalovirus status from the catalog of TCR beta chain sequences. In a later analysis, TCR nucleotide sequences were compared against IMGT/GENE-DB human TR gene sequences so that V and J genes could be assigned. The TCRdist pipeline was used in a later analysis to assign CDR3 sequences and most-parsimonious VDJ recombination scenarios. In a later analysis, every TCR beta chain was defined by the combination of its CDR3 amino acid sequence and its V-gene family, and reads without a unique V-gene family were dropped. As a way to deal with suspected cross-contamination and a sequencing artifact, a later analysis dropped approximately 570 nucleotide sequences that were highly shared and had low generation probability. In a later analysis, a clonal expansion index for each public chain was calculated from normalized within-repertoire ranks of inferred template counts. A later analysis computed generation probabilities with a VDJ recombination model fitted to out-of-frame rearrangements, and checked the results against IGoR. A later analysis scored TCR-TCR, TCR-HLA and TCR-CMV co-occurrence with hypergeometric tests, applying a repertoire-size bias correction to TCR pairs. To estimate false discovery rates, a later analysis permuted the HLA or CMV assignments 20 times. In a later analysis, co-occurring TCRs were grouped using DBSCAN, and TCRdist sequence similarity was added for clustering within HLA-allele-positive subsets. Repertoires with fewer than 30,000 or more than 120,000 public chains were left out of co-occurrence clustering, as were about 5 repertoires with anomalous nucleotide sharing. TCRdb carries this immuneACCESS record with in-frame sequences only. Its versions omit some clonotypes, under half of them owing to an unresolved V gene in the studies checked, with the rest unexplained. That table furnishes V, J and clone size, whereas the DNA furnished D and trimming. The sample profile shows some 190,000 clones; more than 75% of them were found once. Approximately 1.4% of the sample is taken by the ten largest.

The sequence came from a man aged 35-49 years in good health and CMV-seronegative. The rearrangement joined TRBV10-3 to TRBJ2-7, with TRBD2 matching 10 junction bases. Sequencing was carried out using PBMCs. The DNA sequence is given as TGTGCCATCAGTGAGTCGACTAGCGGGTACGAGCAGTACTTC. This encodes CAISESTSGYEQYF.